This entry lists 14 T cell receptor beta chains sequenced from one sample in a study of blood T cells in healthy people across ages (dated by TCRdb to the mid-2010s). The method behind the library was 5' RACE. Sequenced on an Illumina HiSeq 2500. A second PCR of about 7 to 12 cycles was run with a J-beta primer mix and a sample-barcoded 5' primer. The public sequencing data were trimmed at Q25 with fastp and processed into clonotypes with MiXCR by TCRdb, which kept only in-frame beta chains. CDR3 protein sequences are deduplicated, and each keeps its most common genes and DNA. The sample table holds approximately 900,000 distinct CDR3 sequences, of which under 50% were seen once. The ten most abundant clones make up around an eighth of the sample. The sequencing sample was made of blood. The receptors here all came from a young man in good health.

This clonotype was seen ten or more times. J is TRBJ2-1 and V is TRBV29-1; 11 nucleotides match TRBD2. CDR3 size: 17 residues. The junction had 11 bases not matched to a gene; V was cut back by 3 bases and J by 4 bases. From germline, CDR1 is SQVTM and CDR2 ANQGSEA. The CDR3 loop is CSVDELKGLAGYNEQFF. CDR3 coding DNA: TGCAGCGTTGACGAACTCAAAGGACTAGCGGGTTACAATGAGCAGTTCTTC.

This clonotype was detected once. The genes are TRBV12-5 and TRBJ2-7; D remains ambiguous. Germline loops: CDR1 LGHNT, CDR2 FRNRAP. CDR3 length: 13 amino acids. V gave up 6 bases and J gave up 7 bases, with 16 bases separating them. CDR3 region: CASGSHRSNEQYF. The DNA for the CDR3 is TGTGCTAGTGGGTCCCATAGGTCCAATGAGCAGTACTTC.

The chain recombines TRBV9 with TRBJ2-1, with D uncertain. Germline CDR1 reads SGDLS; CDR2 reads YYNGEE. The CDR3 has 15 amino acids. Trimming removed 6 bases from V and 0 bases from J, with 13 bases in between. The CDR3 bases are TGTGCCAGCAACCCTAAGGGTAGCTCCTACAATGAGCAGTTCTTC. It encodes CASNPKGSSYNEQFF.

This clonotype was observed a few times. CDR3 coding DNA: TGCGCCCAGGGGTTCTCCTACGAGCAGTACTTC. This translates into CAQGFSYEQYF. The genes are TRBV29-1 and TRBJ2-7, with D tentatively TRBD1 (6 bases). From germline, CDR1 is SQVTM and CDR2 ANQGSEA. The CDR3 is 11 residues long.

Here the CDR3 reads CASSRGESGAYEQYF. As DNA, the CDR3 is TGTGCCAGCAGCCGAGGTGAAAGTGGAGCCTACGAGCAGTACTTC. J is TRBJ2-7 and V is TRBV7-6; D remains ambiguous. Germline-derived CDR1 and CDR2 are SGHVS and FNYEAQ. Trimming cost V 5 bases and J 2 bases, with 16 bases left between them. The CDR3 extends over 15 amino acids. Together with reference TRBV7-6 and TRBJ2-7, the CDR3 gives the full variable domain: GAGVSQSPRYKVTKRGQDVALRCDPISGHVSLYWYRQALGQGPEFLTYFNYEAQQDKSGLPNDRFSAERPEGSISTLTIQRTEQRDSAMYRCASSRGESGAYEQYFGPGTRLTVT.

This clonotype was picked up a small number of times. The chain couples TRBV7-9 to TRBJ1-2; D call uncertain. CDR1 is SEHNR and CDR2 is FQNEAQ in the germline V gene (reference sequence). Trimming removed 5 bases at V and 6 bases at J, with 13 bases between. The CDR3 covers 13 residues. The CDR3 DNA reads as TGTGCCAGCAGCAGAGCCGGTGCCCATGGCTACACCTTC. Translation: CASSRAGAHGYTF.

This clonotype was seen a few times. The chain combines TRBV12-3 or TRBV12-4 with TRBJ2-7, with TRBD1 identical over 7 bases. The CDR3 covers 13 residues. Germline trimming cut 7 bases from V and 1 base from J; bases unmatched to any gene: 4. The CDR3 region is CASTWTGSYEQYF. CDR3 bases: TGTGCCAGCACGTGGACAGGATCCTACGAGCAGTACTTC.

This chain joins TRBV5-1 and TRBJ2-5; D might be TRBD2 (6 bases). Germline V gene lookup returns CDR1 SGHRS and CDR2 YFSETQ. Trimming took off 4 bases at V and 1 base at J, with 14 bases between the two ends. This CDR3 has 15 residues. DNA of the CDR3: TGCGCCAGCAGCGTCCTGGTGGGGGGCCAAGAGACCCAGTACTTC. This translates into CASSVLVGGQETQYF.

This clonotype was seen a few times. The rearrangement links TRBV27 to TRBJ2-1; 10 bases map to TRBD2. This CDR3 has 16 residues. J lost 3 bases, V lost 5 bases, and 7 bases had no gene match. Germline lookup yields CDR1 MNHEY and CDR2 SMNVEV (reference sequence). For the CDR3, the DNA is TGTGCCAGCAGTGTGCTAGCGGGGGTGAGCTACAATGAGCAGTTCTTC. Amino acids: CASSVLAGVSYNEQFF.

This clonotype has ten or more counts. The chain combines TRBV6-2 or TRBV6-3 with TRBJ2-7; D unresolved. V was pared by 2 bases and J by 4 bases, with 12 bases between. The CDR3 length is 14 residues. Germline V gene data show CDR1 as MNHEY and CDR2 as SVGEGT. The CDR3 reads CASSYTAGTYEQYF. Here the CDR3 DNA reads TGTGCCAGCAGTTACACGGCAGGAACTTACGAGCAGTACTTC.

The chain recombines TRBV10-3 with TRBJ1-5; TRBD1 aligns across 7 bases. This CDR3 comprises 16 residues. CDR1 is ENHRY, CDR2 SYGVKD, per germline. Unmatched junction bases numbered 8, after V lost 3 bases and J lost 3 bases. Here the CDR3 DNA reads TGTGCCATCAGTGACACCTGGACAGGCACCAATCAGCCCCAGCATTTT. Amino acid sequence: CAISDTWTGTNQPQHF.

The chain is built from TRBV16 and TRBJ2-5; D not certain. Germline CDR1 KGHSY, CDR2 FQNENV. This CDR3 has 14 residues. The V end lost 2 bases, the J end lost 2 bases, and 9 bases lay between the germline ends. CDR3 in amino acids: CASSQAAVQETQYF. The CDR3 DNA reads as TGTGCCAGCAGCCAAGCGGCAGTACAAGAGACCCAGTACTTC. The entire variable domain, with the rest obtained from reference TRBV16 and TRBJ2-5, is as follows: GEEVAQTPKHLVRGEGQKAKLYCAPIKGHSYVFWYQQVLKNEFKFLISFQNENVFDETGMPKERFSAKCLPNSPCSLEIQATKLEDSAVYFCASSQAAVQETQYFGPGTRLLVL.

In regard to this clonotype: A much larger clonotype is one base distant, so this may be a read error. The chain links TRBV18 to TRBJ1-5, with 12 bases aligning to TRBD1. The CDR3 consists of 19 residues. The germline gives CDR1 KGHSH, CDR2 LQKENI. The DNA of the CDR3 is TGTGTCAGCTCACTAACTCCGGGACAGGGGGCTTCAACCAATCAGCCCCAGCATTTT. Translated: CVSSLTPGQGASTNQPQHF.

The gene calls are TRBV5-5 and TRBJ2-1; 9 positions agree with TRBD1. V shed 4 bases and J 2 bases; nucleotides not matched to a gene: 4. Germline V gene lookup returns CDR1 SGHKS and CDR2 YYEKEE (reference sequence). The CDR3 totals 15 residues. The CDR3: CASSAGTGTYNEQFF. As DNA, the CDR3 is TGTGCCAGCAGCGCCGGGACAGGGACCTACAATGAGCAGTTCTTC.